Sequencing of this T cell receptor (beta chain) was carried out in a study of tumor-infiltrating lymphocytes in primary liver carcinoma. This CDR3 contains 14 residues. Regarding this clonotype: Germline and junction disagree at one end, which may indicate a read error.

The input was around 0.5 ug total RNA; TCR beta cDNA was made from it with a constant-region primer. Libraries of TCR beta came from three nested multiplex PCR rounds with slightly modified ARM-PCR. The first two PCR rounds used TRBV1-TRBV30 forward primers with a C-beta reverse primer, around 10 cycles each. TCRdb called the multiplex PCR reads again in MiXCR, with one record for every CDR3 protein. Here the sample spans 120,000 or so distinct CDR3 sequences, roughly three fifths being singletons. Unsorted bulk tissue of about 18-32 mg yielded co-extracted RNA and DNA. The V and J genes are TRBV12-3 or TRBV12-4 and TRBJ2-2; 9 nucleotides align to TRBD1. Sequencing input: liver tumor tissue from sampling region 1. Subset specified: tumor region T1, superior pole. The receptor was derived from a woman aged 55-70 years with primary liver carcinoma and hepatitis B virus infection. The CDR3 loop is CASSRTGDTGEPFF. Written as DNA, the CDR3 is TGTGCCAGCAGCAGGACAGGGGACACCGGGGAGCCGTTTTTT.